The 5 T cell receptor beta chains listed next were all sequenced from one sample in a study of cytomegalovirus exposure and HLA in healthy donors. The protocol was immunoSEQ multiplex PCR, while the TCRdb copy is restricted to in-frame clones and leaves out a portion. The profile shows more than 90,000 clones, roughly nine tenths of them singletons. The source material was PBMCs. The receptors derive from a man aged 18 to 30 in good health and CMV-seropositive.

The chain recombines TRBV2 with TRBJ2-1; D may be TRBD1 (6 bases). The length of the CDR3 is 13 residues. The germline V gene has CDR1 SNHLY and CDR2 FYNNEI. The V end lost 8 bases, the J end lost 7 bases, and 15 bases lay between the germline ends. The CDR3 DNA reads TGTGCCAGCGGGGGCAGGGACAAAAATGAGCAGTTCTTC. This codes for CASGGRDKNEQFF. Using reference TRBV2 and TRBJ2-1 for the parts outside the CDR3, the full variable domain is EPEVTQTPSHQVTQMGQEVILRCVPISNHLYFYWYRQILGQKVEFLVSFYNNEISEKSEIFDDQFSVERPDGSNFTLKIRSTKLEDSAMYFCASGGRDKNEQFFGPGTRLTVL.

This chain uses TRBV6-4 with TRBJ2-1; 12 bases are shared with TRBD2. Looked up from germline, CDR1 is MRHNA and CDR2 is SNTAGT. J gave up 7 bases and V 2 bases, and 0 bases lay outside the gene matches. The CDR3 loop spans 14 amino acids. The DNA for the CDR3 is TGTGCCAGCAGTGACGGGACTAGCGGGAATGAGCAGTTCTTC. It translates to CASSDGTSGNEQFF.

The rearrangement uses TRBV6-5 and TRBJ2-7; 8 nucleotides align to TRBD2. J gave up 0 bases and V 6 bases, and 7 bases lay outside the gene matches. Germline V gene lookup returns CDR1 MNHEY and CDR2 SVGAGI. The CDR3 is 15 residues long. The CDR3: CASSPIAGSSYEQYF. CDR3 DNA: TGTGCCAGCAGCCCCATAGCGGGGTCCTCCTACGAGCAGTACTTC.

The chain recombines TRBV19 with TRBJ1-1; D may be TRBD1 (5 bases). Trimming took 4 bases from V and 4 from J, leaving 7 bases between them. Germline V gene sequence: CDR1 LNHDA, CDR2 SQIVND (reference sequence). This CDR3 has 12 residues. As DNA, the CDR3 is TGTGCCAGTAGTACCACAGGCACTGAAGCTTTCTTT. Translated: CASSTTGTEAFF.

The rearrangement uses TRBV7-2 and TRBJ1-3, with 8 bases fitting TRBD1. This CDR3 has 16 amino acids. The germline V gene encodes CDR1 SGHTA and CDR2 FQGNSA. V was clipped by 6 bases and J by 2 bases; unmatched bases: 9. The CDR3 DNA reads TGTGCCAGCAGTCTTACCCCAGGGGGCGCTGGAAACACCATATATTTT. Residues: CASSLTPGGAGNTIYF.